The subject of this entry is one TCR beta chain. Looked up from germline, CDR1 is MDHEN and CDR2 is SYDVKM. This CDR3 has 13 residues. The germline V and J ends were trimmed by 4 bases and 6 bases, with 10 bases remaining between them. Using immunoSEQ multiplex PCR, the repertoire was profiled, and TCRdb retains in-frame clones only, with some absent. The sample shows 70,000 to 85,000 clones, about 90% of them seen only once. These data belong to a study of T cell changes during pregnancy in multiple sclerosis. This chain connects TRBV28 to TRBJ1-5, with D perhaps matching TRBD1 (5 bases). This TCR derives from a female donor with multiple sclerosis, enrolled in a pregnancy study. Sequenced material: peripheral blood, taken before pregnancy. The CDR3 sequence: CASSSGRIQPQHF. The CDR3 nucleotides read TGTGCCAGCAGTTCAGGGCGGATTCAGCCCCAGCATTTT.